One TCR beta chain is described in this entry. Its antigen is undetermined. Some clones are missing from TCRdb's copy, which holds only in-frame ones; the method was immunoSEQ multiplex PCR. Of around 340,000 clones listed, over 90% are singletons. This sample is drawn from a study of brain T cells in children with intractable seizures. Study results and limitations: Absence of clones before surgery may stem from lower sequencing depth.

CDR1 is LNHDA, CDR2 SQIVND, per germline (reference sequence). There are 14 residues in the CDR3. Trimming shortened V by 3 bases and J by 2 bases, and 10 bases separated the two germline ends. Time point in this sample: blood from clinic visit 5 months post-surgery; TSC patient then seizure free. The sequenced cases were selected for having the highest brain T cell transcript signatures. The TCR was taken from a boy less than two years old with tuberous sclerosis and intractable seizures. The rearrangement uses TRBV19 and TRBJ1-1; perhaps TRBD1 as D (5 bases). This specimen consisted of peripheral blood, obtained roughly 5 months after surgery. CDR3 loop: CASSIFQGNTEAFF. In DNA form, the CDR3 reads TGTGCCAGTAGTATTTTCCAGGGTAACACTGAAGCTTTCTTT.